This TCR beta chain appears in the sequencing data of a study of regulatory T cells in long-lasting Graves disease. To make TCR beta libraries, researchers used iRepertoire HTBI primers and Arm-PCR of CDR3 regions. TCRdb re-called the multiplex PCR reads through MiXCR, storing one row per CDR3 protein. The sample holds more than 450,000 distinct CDR3 sequences, roughly 15% seen once. As to time point: newly diagnosed GD, antithyroid drugs for less than 3 months. Extracted RNA from PBMCs served as the source of the TCR library. With V trimmed by 7 bases and J by 7 bases, 13 bases remained unmatched. CDR3 length: 14 amino acids. In germline, CDR1 is DFQATT, CDR2 SNEGSKA (reference sequence). These data also formed part of another study, on T cells in Graves' hyperthyroidism and ophthalmopathy.

The sequence derives from a man between 40 and 49 years old with Graves disease. The source material was peripheral blood mononuclear cells (PBMCs), sampled at new diagnosis, from a patient treated with antithyroid drugs. The V and J genes are TRBV20-1 and TRBJ1-5; 7 nucleotides match TRBD1. The CDR3 DNA reads as TGCAGTGGGCACAGGGGCCTGGTGACACAGCCCCAGCATTTT. Translating gives CSGHRGLVTQPQHF.